What follows are 20 T cell receptor beta chains derived from one specimen sequenced in a study of cytomegalovirus exposure and HLA in healthy donors. The protocol was immunoSEQ multiplex PCR, while the TCRdb copy is restricted to in-frame clones and leaves out a portion. This table has 200,000 or so clones, roughly 87% appearing once. Input material: PBMCs. These TCRs come from a young woman in good health and CMV-seropositive.

The V call is TRBV6-1, the J call TRBJ2-5; 7 bases match TRBD1. CDR1 and CDR2 from the germline V gene are MNHNS and SASEGT. The CDR3 totals 15 residues. With 1 base clipped from V and 2 bases from J, the junction kept 4 bases outside the gene matches. The DNA of the CDR3 is TGTGCCAGCAGTGAAGTAGGGGGACAGCAAGAGACCCAGTACTTC. This translates into CASSEVGGQQETQYF.

This clone was seen only once. Different DNA sequences within this sample yield the same CDR3. The V gene is TRBV9, the J gene TRBJ2-3; a weak D match, TRBD1 (5 bases). Germline CDR1 reads SGDLS; CDR2 reads YYNGEE. The CDR3 contains 14 residues. V dropped 0 bases and J dropped 0 bases, with 5 bases sitting between them. The CDR3 sequence is CASSVGGSTDTQYF. Written as DNA, the CDR3 is TGTGCCAGCAGCGTAGGGGGCAGCACAGATACGCAGTATTTT.

V gene TRBV6-6 combines with J gene TRBJ2-3, with 13 positions matching TRBD2. V trimming: 6 bases; J trimming: 6 bases; junction bases outside the gene matches: 9. CDR1 is MNHNY, CDR2 SVGAGI, per germline (reference sequence). The CDR3 length is 16 residues. CDR3 sequence: CASRIGTSGKVDTQYF. In DNA form, the CDR3 reads TGTGCCAGCAGGATTGGGACTAGCGGGAAGGTGGATACGCAGTATTTT.

The V and J genes are TRBV9 and TRBJ1-3, with 7 positions matching TRBD1. Per the germline V gene, CDR1 is SGDLS and CDR2 is YYNGEE. The CDR3 totals 15 residues. V lost 3 bases, J lost 4 bases, and 7 bases stayed unmatched. The CDR3: CASSGDREEGNTIYF. Here the CDR3 DNA reads TGTGCCAGCAGCGGCGACAGGGAGGAAGGAAACACCATATATTTT.

The chain couples TRBV7-8 to TRBJ1-1; D remains ambiguous. Trimming took 3 bases from V and 7 from J, leaving 9 bases between them. CDR3 length equals 12 residues. Germline V gene data show CDR1 as SGHVS and CDR2 as FQNEAQ. CDR3 in DNA: TGTGCCAGCAGCTTCATGAGCCTTGAAGCTTTCTTT. It is translated as CASSFMSLEAFF.

The chain carries TRBV27 and TRBJ1-2; D is possibly TRBD1 (5 bases). CDR1 and CDR2 (germline): MNHEY, SMNVEV (reference sequence). The CDR3 covers 17 residues. V lost 6 bases to trimming and J lost 8 bases, with 28 bases between them. The CDR3 coding sequence is TGTGCCAGCAGACCCGACCTTACTTTTGACAGCGCGGACGGCTACACCTTC. It is translated as CASRPDLTFDSADGYTF.

The gene calls are TRBV27 and TRBJ2-7; 7 nucleotides align to TRBD1. This CDR3 is built from 13 residues. V gave up 5 bases and J gave up 5 bases; unmatched junction bases: 6. The germline gives CDR1 MNHEY, CDR2 SMNVEV (reference sequence). CDR3 protein: CASSPTGVNEQYF. The DNA for the CDR3 is TGTGCCAGCAGTCCCACAGGGGTCAACGAGCAGTACTTC.

This sequence joins TRBV19 and TRBJ2-3, with a tentative D call TRBD2 (5 bases). V was pared by 3 bases and J by 2 bases, with 9 bases between. Germline-derived CDR1 and CDR2 are LNHDA and SQIVND (reference sequence). This CDR3 has 14 residues. CDR3: CASSMERFTDTQYF. In DNA, the CDR3 is TGTGCCAGTAGTATGGAGCGGTTCACAGATACGCAGTATTTT.

The table lists this clone with a few counts. The chain joins TRBV2 to TRBJ2-1, with D uncertain. V gave up 6 bases and J gave up 3 bases, with 12 bases separating them. CDR1 and CDR2 (germline): SNHLY, FYNNEI. CDR3 length: 14 amino acids. The CDR3 sequence: CASRAQRSYNEQFF. The CDR3, as DNA: TGTGCCAGCAGGGCCCAACGGAGCTACAATGAGCAGTTCTTC.

The V gene is TRBV28, the J gene TRBJ2-5; D perhaps matches TRBD1 (5 bases). This CDR3 has 16 amino acids. Trimming left V 7 bases short and J 1 base short, with 19 bases between. Germline V gene lookup returns CDR1 MDHEN and CDR2 SYDVKM. CDR3 sequence: CASTPLSGQLQETQYF. CDR3 nucleotide sequence: TGTGCCAGCACTCCTCTGTCCGGACAACTCCAAGAGACCCAGTACTTC.

The V gene is TRBV10-1, the J gene TRBJ2-1, with TRBD2 matching over 12 bases. The J segment lost 4 bases and the V segment lost 0 bases, leaving 1 base of the junction unmatched. The germline V gene has CDR1 WNHNN and CDR2 SYGVQD (reference sequence). CDR3 length equals 16 residues. The CDR3 DNA sequence: TGCGCCAGCAGTGAGTCGACTAGCGGGAGTTACAATGAGCAGTTCTTC. Its protein is CASSESTSGSYNEQFF.

The chain couples TRBV6-5 to TRBJ1-2; 7 bases line up with TRBD1. CDR1 is MNHEY and CDR2 is SVGAGI in the germline V gene. Trimming removed 2 bases from V and 8 bases from J; junction bases left unmatched: 11. The CDR3 covers 15 residues. The chain's CDR3 is CASSYGGRGFYGYTF. The CDR3 region has the DNA TGTGCCAGCAGTTACGGGGGCAGGGGGTTCTACGGCTACACCTTC.

The chain carries TRBV19 and TRBJ1-5; no clear D gene. Trimming pared 5 bases from V and 6 bases from J, leaving 14 bases between. The germline gives CDR1 LNHDA, CDR2 SQIVND (reference sequence). This CDR3 region has 14 residues. The CDR3 DNA reads TGTGCCAGTAGTGCCGGAGGCTACAGTCAGCCCCAGCATTTT. Translating it yields CASSAGGYSQPQHF.

This chain connects TRBV6-1 to TRBJ2-1, with TRBD2 matching over 10 bases. The V gene's germline CDR1 is MNHNS and CDR2 SASEGT. J gave up 9 bases and V 5 bases, and 10 bases lay outside the gene matches. The CDR3 length is 15 residues. The CDR3 coding sequence is TGTGCCAGCAGTCGGCTAGCGGGAGCGGGAGGTGAGCAGTTCTTC. Its protein is CASSRLAGAGGEQFF.

The V gene is TRBV30, the J gene TRBJ2-7, with 9 bases lining up with TRBD1. With 3 bases clipped from V and 5 bases from J, the junction kept 11 bases outside the gene matches. This CDR3 is 15 amino acids long. Germline CDR1 and CDR2: GTSNPN and SVGIG (reference sequence). CDR3: CAWRSFGTGSHEQYF. The CDR3 DNA reads as TGTGCCTGGAGATCGTTCGGGACAGGGTCCCACGAGCAGTACTTC.

V gene TRBV7-6 combines with J gene TRBJ2-1; 9 bases fit TRBD1. This CDR3 is built from 20 residues. Germline loops: CDR1 SGHVS, CDR2 FNYEAQ. Losses at the gene ends were 0 bases for V and 4 bases for J; bases not matched to a gene: 16. The CDR3: CASSLAGQGVDLSPYNEQFF. The CDR3, as DNA: TGTGCCAGCAGCTTAGCGGGACAGGGTGTTGATTTATCTCCGTACAATGAGCAGTTCTTC.

This rearrangement joins TRBV15 to TRBJ2-3; 7 positions agree with TRBD2. Trimming at V came to 5 bases and at J to 2 bases, leaving 7 bases not matched to a gene. The CDR3 extends over 15 amino acids. The germline V gene encodes CDR1 LNHNV and CDR2 YYDKDF (reference sequence). In DNA, the CDR3 is TGTGCCACCAGCGATCTAGCGGCAAACACAGATACGCAGTATTTT. Protein sequence: CATSDLAANTDTQYF.

This clone has only one observation. The J gene is TRBJ2-7, the V gene TRBV30, with 7 positions matching TRBD1. V was pared by 3 bases and J by 2 bases, with 4 bases of the junction left unmatched. Germline-derived CDR1 and CDR2 are GTSNPN and SVGIG (reference sequence). The CDR3 consists of 13 residues. Written as DNA, the CDR3 is TGTGCCTGGAGCGGGGACAGTGCCTACGAGCAGTACTTC. Its protein product is CAWSGDSAYEQYF.

The V call is TRBV19, the J call TRBJ2-7; 8 bases fit TRBD1. This CDR3 is built from 14 residues. The germline V gene has CDR1 LNHDA and CDR2 SQIVND (reference sequence). V dropped 9 bases and J dropped 2; count of bases not matched to a gene: 9. In nucleotides, the CDR3 is TGTGCCAGCCAGAGTGGGACAGGAGCCTACGAGCAGTACTTC. Translated: CASQSGTGAYEQYF.

This rearrangement joins TRBV19 to TRBJ1-4; the match to TRBD1 covers 9 bases. Looked up from germline, CDR1 is LNHDA and CDR2 is SQIVND (reference sequence). CDR3 size: 14 residues. V lost 7 bases, J lost 6 bases, and 6 bases stayed unmatched. The CDR3 region is CASKRRQGDEKLFF. The CDR3 bases are TGTGCCAGTAAACGGAGACAGGGGGATGAAAAACTGTTTTTT.